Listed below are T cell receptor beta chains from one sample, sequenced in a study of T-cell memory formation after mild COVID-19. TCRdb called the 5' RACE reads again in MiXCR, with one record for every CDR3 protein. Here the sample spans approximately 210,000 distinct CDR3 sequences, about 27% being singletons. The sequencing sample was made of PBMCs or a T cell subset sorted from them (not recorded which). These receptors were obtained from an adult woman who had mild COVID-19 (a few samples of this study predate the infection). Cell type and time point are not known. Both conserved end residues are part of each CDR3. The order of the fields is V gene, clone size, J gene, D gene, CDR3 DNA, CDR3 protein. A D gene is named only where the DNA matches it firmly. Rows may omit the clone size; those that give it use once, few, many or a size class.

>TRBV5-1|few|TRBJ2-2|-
TGCGCCAGCAGCACTAACGTCCAGGGTTTTAGAACCGGGGAGCTGTTTTTT
CASSTNVQGFRTGELFF
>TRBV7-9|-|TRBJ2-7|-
TGTGCCAGCAGCCCCCCGGGACGGTCCTACGAGCAGTACTTC
CASSPPGRSYEQYF
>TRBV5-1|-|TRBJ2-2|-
TGCGCCAGCAGCTCTGACCCCACACTCCAAGTGCGGGAGCTGTTTTTT
CASSSDPTLQVRELFF
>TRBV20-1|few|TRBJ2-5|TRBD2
TGCAGTGCTCAGGGGGCTAGCGGGGGACAAGAGACCCAGTACTTC
CSAQGASGGQETQYF
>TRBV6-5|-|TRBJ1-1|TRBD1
TGTGCCAGCAGTTACTCGAGTCCCCTTCCGACAGGGATGAACACTGAAGCTTTCTTT
CASSYSSPLPTGMNTEAFF
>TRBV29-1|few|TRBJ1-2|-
TGCAGCGTTCTAGGCGGAGAAAACTATGGCTACACCTTC
CSVLGGENYGYTF
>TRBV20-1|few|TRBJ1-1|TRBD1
TGCAGTGCTAGAGATGAAATGGGACAGTTTTACACTGAAGCTTTCTTT
CSARDEMGQFYTEAFF
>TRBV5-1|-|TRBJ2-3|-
TGCGCCAGCAGCCCCGGCGGAGATACGCAGTATTTT
CASSPGGDTQYF
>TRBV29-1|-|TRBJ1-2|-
TGCAGCGTTGAAGGGGGCTCGAGGGAAGGCTACACCTTC
CSVEGGSREGYTF
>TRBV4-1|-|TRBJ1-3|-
TGCGCCAGCAGCCCGGGCTCTTCAAGGGGGTCCGGAAACACCATATATTTT
CASSPGSSRGSGNTIYF
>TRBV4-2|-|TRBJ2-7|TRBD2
TGTGCCAGCAGCCAAGGTCTAGCGGGAGGGTTTATGGCTGTGTCCTACGAGCAGTACTTC
CASSQGLAGGFMAVSYEQYF
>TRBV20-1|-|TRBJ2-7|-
TGCAGTGCCAGACAGGAGGGCAGCTCCTACGAGCAGTACTTC
CSARQEGSSYEQYF
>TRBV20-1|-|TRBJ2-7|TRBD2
TGCAGTGCCGGCGGGAGGTCTATGTCCTACGAGCAGTACTTC
CSAGGRSMSYEQYF
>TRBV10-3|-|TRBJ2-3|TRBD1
TGTGCCACCCGACAGGGGGCTTCAGATACGCAGTATTTT
CATRQGASDTQYF
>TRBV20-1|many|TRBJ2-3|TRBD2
TGCAGTGCTCCTACTAGCGGGAGTTTTGGAGATACGCAGTATTTT
CSAPTSGSFGDTQYF
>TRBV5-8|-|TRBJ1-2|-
TGTGCCAGCAGCTTGATGGTCATGCGATGGGGCTACACCTTC
CASSLMVMRWGYTF
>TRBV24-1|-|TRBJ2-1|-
TGTGCCACCAGTGATTTAGGCAGTGGGAGGAACAATGAGCAGTTCTTC
CATSDLGSGRNNEQFF
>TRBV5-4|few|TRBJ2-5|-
TGTGCCAGCAGCTGGGGGCGGGGGACAGAAGAGACCCAGTACTTC
CASSWGRGTEETQYF
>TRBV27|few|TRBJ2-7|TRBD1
TGTGCCAGCAGTGCCGGGACAGCATACGAGCAGTACTTC
CASSAGTAYEQYF
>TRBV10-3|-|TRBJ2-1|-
TGTGCCATCAGCTGGGGCACCTACAATGAGCAGTTCTTC
CAISWGTYNEQFF
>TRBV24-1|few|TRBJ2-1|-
TGTGCCACCAGTGATGGACTTCAGTCCCACCTGACGTACAATGAGCAGTTCTTC
CATSDGLQSHLTYNEQFF
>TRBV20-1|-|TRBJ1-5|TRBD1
TGCAGTGCTAAACAGGGGGCGAGTCAGCCCCAGCATTTT
CSAKQGASQPQHF
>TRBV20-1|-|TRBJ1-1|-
TGCAGTGCGGATAAAGGGGGGGCGGATACTGAAGCTTTCTTT
CSADKGGADTEAFF
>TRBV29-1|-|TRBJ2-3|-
TGCAGCGCGCAACTCACAGATACGCAGTATTTT
CSAQLTDTQYF
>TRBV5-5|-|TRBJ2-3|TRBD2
TGTGCCAGCAGCTTACTGACTAGCTCAGACCGAGGAGATACGCAGTATTTT
CASSLLTSSDRGDTQYF
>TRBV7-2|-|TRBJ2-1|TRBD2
TGTGCCAGCAGCTTAGCCCGGGGGGGGGAGCAGTTCTTC
CASSLARGGEQFF
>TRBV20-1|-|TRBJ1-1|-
TGCAGTGCTCGAGGTGGAGGGGCCTACACTGAAGCTTTCTTT
CSARGGGAYTEAFF
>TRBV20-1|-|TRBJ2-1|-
TGCAGTGCTAGACGGCCCACTTACAATGAGCAGTTCTTC
CSARRPTYNEQFF
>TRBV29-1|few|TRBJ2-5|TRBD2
TGCAGCGTCCAGCGGGATTTCCAAGAGACCCAGTACTTC
CSVQRDFQETQYF
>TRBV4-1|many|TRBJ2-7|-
TGCGCCAGCAGCCAAGATGATCGATACGAGCAGTACTTC
CASSQDDRYEQYF
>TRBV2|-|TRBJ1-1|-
TGTGCCAGCAGCGAAAGGACAGACATGTACACTGAAGCTTTCTTT
CASSERTDMYTEAFF
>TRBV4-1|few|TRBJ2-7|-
TGCGCCAGCAGCCTCCGGGACACCCGGGCGTACGAGCAGTACTTC
CASSLRDTRAYEQYF
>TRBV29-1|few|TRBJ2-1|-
TGCAGCGTGGGGGTTGGCCCCGAGCAGTTCTTC
CSVGVGPEQFF
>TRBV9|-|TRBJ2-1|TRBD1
TGTGCCAGCAGCATAGGACAGGGCCTCGTGGGGGGCAATGAGCAGTTCTTC
CASSIGQGLVGGNEQFF
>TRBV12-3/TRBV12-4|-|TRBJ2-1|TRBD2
TGTGCCAGCAGCGGACTAGCGGGGGATCGTTACAATGAGCAGTTCTTC
CASSGLAGDRYNEQFF
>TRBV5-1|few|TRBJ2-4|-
TGCGCCAGCAGCTTGTTCGGAGGCGCAAGTGGGGACATTCAGTACTTC
CASSLFGGASGDIQYF
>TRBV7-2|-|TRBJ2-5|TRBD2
TGTGCCAGCAGCCCCCCCGGACTAGCCGCTCAAGAGACCCAGTACTTC
CASSPPGLAAQETQYF
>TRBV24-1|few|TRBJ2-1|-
TGTGCCACCAGTGATTTCAATGAGCAGTTCTTC
CATSDFNEQFF
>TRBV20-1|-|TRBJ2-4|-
TGCAGTGCTAGGCGTGAGAAACAGGTCAAAAACATTCAGTACTTC
CSARREKQVKNIQYF
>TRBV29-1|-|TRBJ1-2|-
TGCAGCGTTGAATCGACTGTCAACTATGGCTACACCTTC
CSVESTVNYGYTF
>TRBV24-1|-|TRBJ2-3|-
TGTGCCACCAGTGATTTCCGGGGGGCTAGCACAGATACGCAGTATTTT
CATSDFRGASTDTQYF
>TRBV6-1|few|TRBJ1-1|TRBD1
TGTGCCAGCAGTGATGGGACAGGGTACACTGAAGCTTTCTTT
CASSDGTGYTEAFF
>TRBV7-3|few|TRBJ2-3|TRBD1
TGTGCCAGCAGCTCTAACAGGGGGGTAGGAGATACGCAGTATTTT
CASSSNRGVGDTQYF
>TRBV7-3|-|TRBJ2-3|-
TGTGCCAGCAGCAAGAGCGAGGGAACGCAGTATTTT
CASSKSEGTQYF
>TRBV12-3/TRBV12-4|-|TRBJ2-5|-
TGTGCCAGCAGTGCGGGACCGCAAGAGACCCAGTACTTC
CASSAGPQETQYF
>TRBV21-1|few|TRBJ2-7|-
TGTGCCAGCAGCAAAGGGGGGCGTCGGGACAGCTCCTACGAGCAGTACTTC
CASSKGGRRDSSYEQYF
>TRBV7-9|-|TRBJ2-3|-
TGTGCCAGCAGCTTACTCCCGACAGTAGGCACAGATACGCAGTATTTT
CASSLLPTVGTDTQYF
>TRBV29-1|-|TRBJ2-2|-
TGCAGCGTTGAGCCCCGGCCCGGGGAGCTGTTTTTT
CSVEPRPGELFF
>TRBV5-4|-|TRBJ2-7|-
TGTGCCAGCAGCTTCGGTGGCGACAGCTCCTACGAGCAGTACTTC
CASSFGGDSSYEQYF
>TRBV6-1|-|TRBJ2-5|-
TGTGCCAGCCTTCGGGATCGGGTGGCGACGACCCAGTACTTC
CASLRDRVATTQYF
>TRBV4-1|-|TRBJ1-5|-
TGCGCCAGCAGCCAGCCCGGGACGGGGCAGCCCCAGCATTTT
CASSQPGTGQPQHF
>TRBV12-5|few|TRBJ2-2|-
TGTGCTAGTGGTTTAGACGGCACCGGGGAGCTGTTTTTT
CASGLDGTGELFF
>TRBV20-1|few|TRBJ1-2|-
TGCAGTGCTTACGGGAAGCCCTATGGCTACACCTTC
CSAYGKPYGYTF
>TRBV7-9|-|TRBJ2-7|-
TGTGCCGACCCGTGCAGAGAGGACTTC
CADPCREDF
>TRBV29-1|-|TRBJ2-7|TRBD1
TGCAGCGTCCTCGGACAGGGAAGCTCCTACGAGCAGTACTTC
CSVLGQGSSYEQYF
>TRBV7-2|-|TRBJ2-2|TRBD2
TGTGCCAGCAGCTCTAGCGGGAGGACAAACACCGGGGAGCTGTTTTTT
CASSSSGRTNTGELFF
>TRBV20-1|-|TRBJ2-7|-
TGCAGTGCAGCACAGGGTAACGAGCAGTACTTC
CSAAQGNEQYF
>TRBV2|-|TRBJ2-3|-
TGTGCCAGCCTCAGGGATAACACAGATACGCAGTATTTT
CASLRDNTDTQYF